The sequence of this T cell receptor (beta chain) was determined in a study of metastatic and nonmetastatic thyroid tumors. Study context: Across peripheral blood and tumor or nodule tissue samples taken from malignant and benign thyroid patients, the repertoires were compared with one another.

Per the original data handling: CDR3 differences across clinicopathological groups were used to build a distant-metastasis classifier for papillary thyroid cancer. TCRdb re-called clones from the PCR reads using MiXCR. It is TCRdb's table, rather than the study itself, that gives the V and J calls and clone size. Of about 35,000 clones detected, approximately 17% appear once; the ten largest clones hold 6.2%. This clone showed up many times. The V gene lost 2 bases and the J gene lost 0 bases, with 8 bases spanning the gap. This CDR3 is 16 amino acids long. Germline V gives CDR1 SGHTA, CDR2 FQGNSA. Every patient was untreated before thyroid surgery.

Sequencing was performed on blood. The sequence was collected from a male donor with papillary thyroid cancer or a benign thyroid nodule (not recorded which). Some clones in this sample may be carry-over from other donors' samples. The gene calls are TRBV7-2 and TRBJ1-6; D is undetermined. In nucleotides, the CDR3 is TGTGCCAGCAGCTTACGAGTAAGCTCCTATAATTCACCCCTCCACTTT. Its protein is CASSLRVSSYNSPLHF.